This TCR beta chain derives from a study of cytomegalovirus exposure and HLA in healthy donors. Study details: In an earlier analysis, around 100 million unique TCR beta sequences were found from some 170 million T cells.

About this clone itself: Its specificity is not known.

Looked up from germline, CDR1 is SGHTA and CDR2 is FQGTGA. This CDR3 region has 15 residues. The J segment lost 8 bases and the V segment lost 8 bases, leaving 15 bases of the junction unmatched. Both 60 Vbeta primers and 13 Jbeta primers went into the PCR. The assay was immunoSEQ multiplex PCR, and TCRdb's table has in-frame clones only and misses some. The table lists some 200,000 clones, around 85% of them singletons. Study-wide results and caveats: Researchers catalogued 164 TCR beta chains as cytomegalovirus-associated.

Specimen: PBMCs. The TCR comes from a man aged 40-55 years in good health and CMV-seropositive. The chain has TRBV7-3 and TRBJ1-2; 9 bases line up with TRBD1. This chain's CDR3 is CASGERGTGLGGYTF. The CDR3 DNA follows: TGTGCCAGCGGCGAGCGAGGGACAGGGCTGGGCGGCTACACCTTC.